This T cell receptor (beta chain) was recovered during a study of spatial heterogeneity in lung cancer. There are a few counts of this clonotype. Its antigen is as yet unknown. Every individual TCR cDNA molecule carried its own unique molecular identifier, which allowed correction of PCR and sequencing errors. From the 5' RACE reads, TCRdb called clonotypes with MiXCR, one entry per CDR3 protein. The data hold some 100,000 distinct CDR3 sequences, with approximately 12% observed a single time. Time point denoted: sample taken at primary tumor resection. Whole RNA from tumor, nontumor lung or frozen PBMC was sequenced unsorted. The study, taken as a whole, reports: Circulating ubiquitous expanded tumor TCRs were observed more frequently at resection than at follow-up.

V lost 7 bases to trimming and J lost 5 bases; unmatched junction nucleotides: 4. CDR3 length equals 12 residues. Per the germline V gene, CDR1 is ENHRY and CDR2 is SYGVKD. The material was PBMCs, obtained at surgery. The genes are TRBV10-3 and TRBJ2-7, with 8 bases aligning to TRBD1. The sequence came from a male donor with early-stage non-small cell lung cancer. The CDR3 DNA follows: TGTGCCATCACCGGACAGGGCGACGAGCAGTACTTC. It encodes CAITGQGDEQYF.